This TCR beta chain was documented in a study of shared clonotypes between healthy human individuals (dated by TCRdb to about 2020). For the study in its entirety: A couple of women and a few men aged 18 to 49 years were included in the cohort. For each donor, three plates each were used for CD4 naive and CD4 memory, two plates were used for CD8 naive, and one plate was used for CD8 memory. Blood TCR repertoires of roughly five healthy adults were deeply sequenced to estimate repertoire size and the extent of clonotype sharing between individuals. To increase sequencing depth and limit assay-specific biases, different laboratories used diverse techniques to prepare libraries and sequence TCR repertoires. Between about 0.94 and 8.9 billion PBMCs per donor were obtained by leukapheresis.

Study-wide findings and limitations: Sampling was restricted to blood, and TCR repertoires in tissue are likely to differ from TCR repertoires in blood. Pairwise subsampling indicated that sequencing depth was expected to affect the degree of clonotype sharing among donors. Incomplete sequencing was indicated by rarefaction of sorted-subset datasets, despite the large sequencing depth. Larger estimated clonotype richness was generally found for naive subsets than for memory subsets. Clonotypes shared by all four sorted-subset donors showed higher generation probabilities than non-shared clonotypes. The small number of donors limited the genetic and exposure-history diversity represented. Sharing across several donors was observed for about 5% of naive CD4, 3.5% of naive CD8, over 2% of memory CD4, and about 0.38% of memory CD8 clonotypes.

The donors were healthy, HIV-negative adults with no recently reported acute infections or vaccinations. Only Caucasian adults living in Nashville, Tennessee, USA were represented among the donors. CD4+ T cells were enriched through magnetic negative selection, after which naive cells were positively selected on CD45RA and the remaining negative fraction served as the memory subset. After blood collection by leukapheresis, PBMCs were isolated using Ficoll-Histopaque density gradient centrifugation and then cryopreserved in the vapor phase of liquid nitrogen. Analytical flow cytometry was used to check the purity and quantity of every magnetically sorted T cell population. From each sorted fraction, genomic DNA was isolated and quantified by UV absorbance on a Nanodrop 2000c. The CDR3 has 14 amino acids, counting the end cysteine and phenylalanine. This entry keeps only the CDR3 DNA: 42 bases, framed from base 1. V is reduced by 7 bases and J by 4 bases, leaving a spacing of 15 bases between them. CDR1 and CDR2 are drawn from the germline V gene: MDHEN, SYDVKM.

Notes on this clone: No cognate antigen has been identified for it. Per-nucleotide qualities are absent, and no much larger clonotype sits a single base away.

Using the deep immunoSEQ assay, multiplex PCR amplified TCR CDR3 regions from genomic DNA. For each cell subset, the extracted genomic DNA was distributed evenly across all wells of several immunoSEQ 96-well plates, and each plate served as one replicate. For sorted subsets, approximately 190 ng of genomic DNA, equivalent to roughly 30,000 T cell genomes, went into each replicate PCR. Purified libraries were measured with a Qubit 3.0 fluorometer, size-checked on a Bioanalyzer 2100, and measured again with the KAPA Library Quantification kit. A separate single-read 150-cycle Illumina NextSeq 550 flow cell was used to sequence each immunoSEQ 96-well plate. As for the original processing: Because only junctional sequences without quality scores were contained in the immunoSEQ output, filtering matching that applied to full-length reads could not be performed. To assign V/J genes and CDR3, sequences were annotated against IMGT germline references using PyIR, a Python wrapper for IgBLAST v1.9. Reads were removed for weak V/J assignments (E-value above 1e-6), missing CDR3, stop codons, out-of-frame junctions, or ambiguous translated residues. A V3J clonotype was defined by an identical inferred V gene, J gene, and CDR3 amino acid sequence. Percentage overlap between repertoires was calculated by dividing the number of shared unique clonotypes by the size of the smaller repertoire. RTK rarefaction, the Chao1 estimator, and Recon v2.1 estimates of unobserved clonotypes were used to assess repertoire richness. Generation probabilities were computed with OLGA for all TCRbeta clonotypes obtained by the gDNA method from several donors. Held by TCRdb, this immuneACCESS table contains in-frame sequences only and omits some clones. Under half of the omission traces to an unresolved V gene where checked; the cause of the rest is unknown. The DNA gave D and trimming, while V, J and clone size come from that table. The sample table shows over a million clones, and roughly 96% are seen once. Over 1% of the sample rests with the top ten.

The chain is assembled from TRBV28 and TRBJ2-3; the D gene is perhaps TRBD1 or TRBD2, each of them matching over 7 bases. The sequence was collected from a man under 40 in good health. Input material: naive CD4+ T cells sorted from blood. The sample's cell subset or site label is to be understood as: CD45RA+ positively selected. The DNA reads TGTGCCAGCAAACCACAGGGGAGGGCAGATACGCAGTATTTT. This encodes CASKPQGRADTQYF.